Listed here are 3 T cell receptor beta chains from one sample, sequenced in a study of CD8+ T cells in alopecia areata. cDNA serving as the sequencing template came from extracted, reverse transcribed RNA. Assay used: immunoSEQ multiplex PCR; TCRdb lists only in-frame clones, some missing. This sample has 95,000 to 120,000 clones, with approximately 60% found just once. The sample taken for sequencing was CD8+ T cells sorted from blood. These receptor sequences come from a human donor in good health.

A few counts support this clone. The V call is TRBV20-1, the J call TRBJ1-2, with D unclear. Trimming stripped 5 bases from V and 8 bases from J, with 9 bases between. The CDR3 contains 10 residues. Germline lookup yields CDR1 DFQATT and CDR2 SNEGSKA (reference sequence). The CDR3 DNA reads TGCAGTGCTCGCGGGAGCGGCTACACCTTC. It specifies CSARGSGYTF.

The genes are TRBV2 and TRBJ2-3; no firm D call. V shed 6 bases and J shed 0 bases, with 22 bases lying between them. The CDR3 length is 18 residues. The V gene's germline CDR1 is SNHLY and CDR2 FYNNEI. The chain's CDR3 is CASSSKVLVGISTDTQYF. CDR3 in DNA: TGTGCCAGCAGCTCAAAGGTTTTAGTCGGAATTAGCACAGATACGCAGTATTTT.

This clone was seen only a few times. J is TRBJ2-7 and V is TRBV7-2; D remains ambiguous. V lost 7 bases and J 1 base, leaving 14 bases between the germline ends. The CDR3 has 14 amino acids. CDR1 SGHTA and CDR2 FQGNSA come from the germline V gene. The CDR3 is CASTLGSPSYEQYF. The DNA for the CDR3 is TGTGCCAGCACCCTTGGCAGTCCATCCTACGAGCAGTACTTC.